The 25 T cell receptor beta chains listed next were all sequenced from one sample in a study of Ad26.COV2.S vaccination and SARS-CoV-2 variants (dated by TCRdb to the early 2020s). This sample's treatment or condition label indicates: 19 received Ad26.COV2.S at low or high dose, single or two shots; roughly five received placebo; per-sample allocation not given. Repertoires of vaccine and placebo recipients were sequenced from samples taken on day 63 after the first injection. The library was prepared using the immunoSEQ multiplex PCR assay. In TCRdb, the immuneACCESS table is reduced to in-frame sequences with V and J assigned. These tables do not hold every clone; where another copy was compared, an unresolved V gene accounts for under half, and the others remain unexplained. A total of fewer than 400,000 clones appear in this sample, approximately 91% of them only once. The ten largest clones capture 1.5% to 2% of the sample.

The source was peripheral blood, collected in a trial of Ad26.COV2.S vaccine versus placebo. The receptors shown here come from a person between 18 and 65 years old who received the Ad26.COV2.S COVID-19 vaccine or a placebo.

This chain connects TRBV6-5 to TRBJ1-1, with D tentatively TRBD1 (6 bases). Between the trimmed V and J ends, which lost 6 bases and 0 bases, there was a span of 11 bases. This CDR3 region has 14 residues. Germline V gene sequence: CDR1 MNHEY, CDR2 SVGAGI. The CDR3 region is CASRAYRVNTEAFF. Here the CDR3 DNA reads TGTGCCAGCAGGGCCTACAGGGTGAACACTGAAGCTTTCTTT.

The V call is TRBV6-2 or TRBV6-3, the J call TRBJ2-1; D is ambiguous. CDR1 MNHEY and CDR2 SVGEGT come from the germline V gene. The V and J ends lost 6 bases and 0 bases respectively, with 15 bases between them. This CDR3 spans 16 amino acids. The CDR3 protein is CASSRPGILSYNEQFF. In DNA form, the CDR3 reads TGTGCCAGCAGCCGCCCTGGGATCCTCTCCTACAATGAGCAGTTCTTC.

CDR3 bases: TGTGCCAGCAGTGACTGGGGGGGCAGGGCGCCCAGGACTGGCTACACCTTC. Translation: CASSDWGGRAPRTGYTF. V and J are TRBV6-1 and TRBJ1-2, with TRBD1 as a possible D gene (6 bases). The CDR3 length is 17 residues. The ends were cut back, 3 bases at V and 7 bases at J, with 24 bases in the middle. Per germline, CDR1 MNHNS and CDR2 SASEGT.

This clone was detected a few times. V and J are TRBV11-2 and TRBJ1-1, with D hard to call. Germline V lookup: CDR1 SGHAT, CDR2 FQNNGV. The length of the CDR3 is 13 residues. Trimming shortened V by 1 base and J by 7 bases, and 10 bases separated the two germline ends. CDR3 sequence: CASSLGPEFEAFF. The CDR3 DNA follows: TGTGCCAGCAGCTTAGGGCCGGAGTTTGAAGCTTTCTTT.

The J gene is TRBJ2-3, the V gene TRBV6-5, with 7 bases aligning to TRBD1. The CDR3 length is 14 residues. Germline values: CDR1 MNHEY, CDR2 SVGAGI. The trim removed 5 bases at V and 3 bases at J, leaving 5 bases unmatched. CDR3 amino acids: CASSHVTGTDTQYF. DNA for the CDR3: TGTGCCAGCAGTCACGTGACAGGGACAGATACGCAGTATTTT.

The chain is built from TRBV6-2 or TRBV6-3 and TRBJ2-7; TRBD2 might be the D (6 bases). The CDR3 is 13 amino acids. V lost 6 bases and J 2 bases, leaving 11 bases between the germline ends. Germline V CDR1 and CDR2: MNHEY, SVGEGT. The CDR3 is CASSGAGTYEQYF. In DNA, the CDR3 is TGTGCCAGCAGCGGGGCGGGGACCTACGAGCAGTACTTC.

The chain links TRBV20-1 to TRBJ2-1, with D perhaps matching TRBD2 (5 bases). Germline V gives CDR1 DFQATT, CDR2 SNEGSKA (reference sequence). This CDR3 spans 14 amino acids. Deletions cut 3 bases from V and 7 bases from J, with 16 bases between. Written as DNA, the CDR3 is TGCAGTGCTAGTCGTGGGAGTAGTGGGAATGAGCAGTTCTTC. Translating gives CSASRGSSGNEQFF.

The chain recombines TRBV6-5 with TRBJ1-1, with D perhaps TRBD1 (6 bases). Trimming stripped 6 bases from V and 2 bases from J, with 10 bases between. Looked up from germline, CDR1 is MNHEY and CDR2 is SVGAGI. This CDR3 comprises 13 residues. CDR3 DNA: TGTGCCAGCAGGCGTGGGACAAACACTGAAGCTTTCTTT. This gives the protein CASRRGTNTEAFF.

In its sample, this clone was seen once. The gene calls are TRBV11-3 and TRBJ2-5, with a weak D call TRBD2 (6 bases). The CDR3 consists of 16 residues. V was pared by 5 bases and J by 2 bases, with 18 bases between. Per germline, CDR1 SGHNT and CDR2 YENEEA. CDR3 residues: CASSLRTGVRQETQYF. CDR3 DNA sequence: TGTGCCAGCAGCCTTAGAACGGGAGTAAGGCAAGAGACCCAGTACTTC.

The genes are TRBV4-1 and TRBJ2-1, with TRBD2 matching over 10 bases. J gave up 12 bases and V 4 bases, and 18 bases lay outside the gene matches. Germline V gene lookup returns CDR1 MGHRA and CDR2 YSYEKL. CDR3 size: 17 residues. The chain's CDR3 is CASSPILLAGALSRQFF. CDR3 sequence (DNA): TGCGCCAGCAGCCCAATCCTTCTAGCGGGGGCATTAAGTCGGCAGTTCTTC.

This sequence joins TRBV7-9 and TRBJ1-6; a weak D match, TRBD1 (5 bases). Trimming pared 4 bases from V and 8 bases from J, leaving 12 bases between. In germline, CDR1 is SEHNR, CDR2 FQNEAQ (reference sequence). This CDR3 is 14 amino acids long. For the CDR3, the DNA is TGTGCCAGCAGCTCCGGGACCTACTATTCACCCCTCCACTTT. Its translation: CASSSGTYYSPLHF. The full variable domain, its missing parts supplied by reference TRBV7-9 and TRBJ1-6, is DTGVSQNPRHKITKRGQNVTFRCDPISEHNRLYWYRQTLGQGPEFLTYFQNEAQLEKSRLLSDRFSAERPKGSFSTLEIQRTEQGDSAMYLCASSSGTYYSPLHFGNGTRLTVT.

This chain links TRBV18 with TRBJ1-3; no definite D call. CDR1 is KGHSH and CDR2 is LQKENI in the germline V gene. Deletions cut 6 bases from V and 0 bases from J, with 12 bases between. The CDR3 sequence is 15 residues long. Here the CDR3 DNA reads TGTGCCAGCTCGGATACAGTCAACTCTGGAAACACCATATATTTT. This codes for CASSDTVNSGNTIYF.

The chain combines TRBV5-4 with TRBJ1-4; 8 bases are a match to TRBD1. This CDR3 is 15 amino acids long. The V segment lost 4 bases and the J segment 5 bases; nucleotides outside the gene matches: 7. CDR1 and CDR2 (germline): SGHNT, YYREEE (reference sequence). The CDR3 DNA follows: TGTGCCAGCAGCCCCGGGACAGGCCCAAATGAAAAACTGTTTTTT. Protein sequence: CASSPGTGPNEKLFF. The variable domain in full, completed from reference TRBV5-4 and TRBJ1-4, reads ETGVTQSPTHLIKTRGQQVTLRCSSQSGHNTVSWYQQALGQGPQFIFQYYREEENGRGNFPPRFSGLQFPNYSSELNVNALELDDSALYLCASSPGTGPNEKLFFGSGTQLSVL.

The V gene is TRBV18, the J gene TRBJ2-7; 7 positions agree with TRBD2. Germline values: CDR1 KGHSH, CDR2 LQKENI. CDR3 size: 16 residues. V trimming: 2 bases; J trimming: 0 bases; junction bases outside the gene matches: 7. CDR3 sequence (DNA): TGTGCCAGCTCACCAACGAGCGGGACCCCCTCCTACGAGCAGTACTTC. It yields the protein CASSPTSGTPSYEQYF.

The V gene is TRBV4-3, the J gene TRBJ2-3, with TRBD1 identical over 11 bases. Per the germline V gene, CDR1 is LGHNA and CDR2 is YSLEER. The ends lost 0 bases at V and 3 bases at J; junction bases unmatched: 11. The CDR3 has 19 amino acids. In DNA form, the CDR3 reads TGCGCCAGCAGCCAAGACATAAGGGACAGGGGGTTACGGACAGATACGCAGTATTTT. Translation gives CASSQDIRDRGLRTDTQYF.

V gene TRBV30 combines with J gene TRBJ2-1; TRBD2 is a possible D gene (7 bases). Germline CDR1 GTSNPN, CDR2 SVGIG (reference sequence). The length of the CDR3 is 12 residues. V was shortened by 8 bases and J by 2 bases, with 10 bases between the two germline ends. CDR3 bases: TGTGCCAGGGGGGGGACCTACAATGAGCAGTTCTTC. Protein: CARGGTYNEQFF.

V gene TRBV7-8 combines with J gene TRBJ2-5; D may match TRBD1 or TRBD2 (5 bases each). Trimming pared 5 bases from V and 4 bases from J, leaving 14 bases between. The germline V gene encodes CDR1 SGHVS and CDR2 FQNEAQ. The length of the CDR3 is 14 residues. CDR3: CASSTDRGPETQYF. CDR3 in DNA: TGTGCCAGCAGCACTGACAGAGGGCCAGAGACCCAGTACTTC.

This rearrangement joins TRBV6-4 to TRBJ2-1; TRBD2 agrees at 10 bases. Losses at the gene ends were 4 bases for V and 7 bases for J; bases not matched to a gene: 7. The CDR3 is 15 residues long. Germline CDR1 reads MRHNA; CDR2 reads SNTAGT. CDR3 protein: CASSALAGGQNEQFF. CDR3 DNA: TGTGCCAGCAGTGCTTTAGCGGGAGGACAAAATGAGCAGTTCTTC.

The chain has TRBV5-1 and TRBJ2-5; tentatively, D is TRBD1 (7 bases). Per the germline V gene, CDR1 is SGHRS and CDR2 is YFSETQ. This CDR3 has 14 residues. With 5 bases removed from V and 1 base from J, the gap between germline ends came to 12 bases. The CDR3 nucleotides read TGCGCCAGCAGGCGCGGGACAGTCCAAGAGACCCAGTACTTC. It yields the protein CASRRGTVQETQYF.

The gene calls are TRBV7-2 and TRBJ2-2, with 10 bases lining up with TRBD1. V shed 3 bases and J 3 bases; nucleotides not matched to a gene: 10. The germline V gene has CDR1 SGHTA and CDR2 FQGNSA. There are 18 residues in the CDR3. The CDR3 sequence: CASSFKTPGQGYTGELFF. In DNA form, the CDR3 reads TGTGCCAGCAGCTTCAAAACTCCGGGACAGGGGTACACCGGGGAGCTGTTTTTT.

This chain links TRBV28 with TRBJ2-7; TRBD2 aligns across 8 bases. Unmatched junction bases numbered 9, after V lost 5 bases and J lost 6 bases. The CDR3 extends over 14 amino acids. From germline, CDR1 is MDHEN and CDR2 SYDVKM. For the CDR3, the DNA is TGTGCCAGCAGTGTGACTAGCGCCGTCTCCGAGCAGTACTTC. The encoded protein is CASSVTSAVSEQYF.

The CDR3 loop is CASTLGQNNQPQHF. The CDR3 nucleotides are TGTGCCAGCACTCTCGGTCAGAACAATCAGCCCCAGCATTTT. The rearrangement joins TRBV5-8 to TRBJ1-5; D not certain. The CDR3 is made up of 14 amino acids. The V end was cut by 6 bases, the J end by 3 bases, with 13 bases between. CDR1 and CDR2 from the germline V gene are SGHTS and YDEGEE.

The chain is built from TRBV10-2 and TRBJ1-2; a possible D gene is TRBD1 (5 bases). Trimming took off 4 bases at V and 6 bases at J, with 9 bases between the two ends. The V gene's germline CDR1 is WSHSY and CDR2 SAAADI. CDR3 length: 12 residues. DNA of the CDR3: TGCGCCAGCAGTGCCCAGGGAGATGGCTACACCTTC. Translating it yields CASSAQGDGYTF.

This clone was detected many times. This sequence joins TRBV20-1 and TRBJ1-3; D is unresolved. The CDR3 is 15 amino acids. V was pared by 3 bases and J by 0 bases, with 12 bases between. CDR1 and CDR2 from the germline V gene are DFQATT and SNEGSKA (reference sequence). The chain's CDR3 is CSASGPSFSGNTIYF. CDR3 nucleotide sequence: TGCAGTGCTAGTGGTCCGTCATTCTCTGGAAACACCATATATTTT.

In its sample, this clone was seen a few times. The V call is TRBV30, the J call TRBJ1-1; D possibly corresponds to TRBD1 (6 bases). Trimming pared 3 bases from V and 2 bases from J, leaving 22 bases between. CDR1 and CDR2 (germline): GTSNPN, SVGIG (reference sequence). This CDR3 is 17 amino acids long. For the CDR3, the DNA is TGTGCCTGGAGGGGGTTCGACGGGGGCCCATTTAACACTGAAGCTTTCTTT. Its protein product is CAWRGFDGGPFNTEAFF.